This TCR beta chain is from a study of T cells after yellow fever vaccination. Study details: Where fractions had low cell numbers, libraries were prepared from them with the SMART-Seq v4 Ultra Low Input RNA kit. General observations from the study: Most primary-vaccination clones reappeared after the booster (96% CD4, about 88% CD8). It was a weaker secondary response, yet one that peaked faster, at day 5 versus 15.

CDR1 and CDR2 from the germline V gene are SNHLY and FYNNEI. V shed 8 bases and J shed 0 bases, with 8 bases lying between them. This CDR3 spans 13 amino acids. This clonotype occurred many times. A 5'RACE template-switching step, the method used to make TCR cDNA, added a universal primer site and UMIs. One entry per CDR3 protein results from TCRdb running MiXCR on the 5' RACE reads. The sample shows roughly 100,000 distinct CDR3 sequences, roughly 10% of them seen only once. The sequence derives from a man between 18 and 35 years old who received the YFV17D yellow fever vaccine. This sequence joins TRBV2 and TRBJ2-1, with D unresolved. The input for sequencing was CD8+ T cells not binding an NS4B(214-222) dextramer, sorted from PBMCs, taken around 16 days after the first yellow fever vaccination. The CDR3, as DNA: TGTGCCAGCGAAGAACTCTCCTACAATGAGCAGTTCTTC. Its protein product is CASEELSYNEQFF. Based on the CDR3 plus reference TRBV2 and TRBJ2-1, the full variable domain is EPEVTQTPSHQVTQMGQEVILRCVPISNHLYFYWYRQILGQKVEFLVSFYNNEISEKSEIFDDQFSVERPDGSNFTLKIRSTKLEDSAMYFCASEELSYNEQFFGPGTRLTVL.